The 9 T cell receptor beta chains reported below all come from one sample, sequenced in a study of T-cell memory formation after mild COVID-19. TCRdb analysed the 5' RACE reads with MiXCR anew, one entry per CDR3 protein. The data hold around 140,000 distinct CDR3 sequences, with over 15% observed a single time. Sequences were obtained from PBMCs or a T cell subset sorted from them (not recorded which). The source is an adult woman who had mild COVID-19 (a few samples of this study predate the infection). Cell type and time point are not known.

In this sample, this clonotype turned up a few times. CDR3 DNA: TGCAGTGCTTCCCTAGGGCCAGCAAGGGAGACCCAGTACTTC. It codes for CSASLGPARETQYF. V usage is TRBV20-1 and J usage is TRBJ2-5; no clear D. V lost 5 bases, J lost 5 bases, and 18 bases lay in between. The CDR3 contains 14 residues. Germline V gene sequence: CDR1 DFQATT, CDR2 SNEGSKA (reference sequence).

The genes are TRBV4-3 and TRBJ2-5; TRBD1 or TRBD2 may be the D gene (5 bases each). Trimming cost V 1 base and J 4 bases, with 19 bases left between them. The CDR3 loop spans 17 amino acids. The germline CDR1 and CDR2 sequences are LGHNA and YSLEER. In DNA, the CDR3 is TGCGCCAGCAGCCAAGGAGAGGGGATGTTGGCGGGAGAGACCCAGTACTTC. Translation gives CASSQGEGMLAGETQYF.

This clonotype was detected a few times. The rearrangement links TRBV12-3 or TRBV12-4 to TRBJ2-2, with 9 bases lining up with TRBD2. V lost 5 bases and J lost 3; bases outside the gene matches: 4. CDR3 size: 15 residues. The DNA for the CDR3 is TGTGCCAGCAGTAAGGCTAGCGGGGACACCGGGGAGCTGTTTTTT. Translation gives CASSKASGDTGELFF.

This clonotype was seen a few times. DNA of the CDR3: TGTGCCACCAGCCCAGGGTCAAGCTATGGTACGCAGTATTTT. Its protein product is CATSPGSSYGTQYF. The chain recombines TRBV24-1 with TRBJ2-3, with D perhaps TRBD1 (5 bases). V lost 7 bases and J 8 bases, leaving 18 bases between the germline ends. The CDR3 covers 14 residues. Germline loops: CDR1 KGHDR, CDR2 SFDVKD.

Only a few counts were recorded for this clonotype. V gene TRBV6-1 combines with J gene TRBJ2-6; D gene ambiguous. The V gene lost 6 bases and the J gene lost 2 bases, with 5 bases spanning the gap. CDR3 size: 13 residues. Germline V CDR1 and CDR2: MNHNS, SASEGT. The CDR3, as DNA: TGTGCCAGCAGGTCTGCTGGGGCCAACGTCCTGACTTTC. It encodes CASRSAGANVLTF.

This clonotype was seen repeatedly, ten times or more. This sequence joins TRBV5-1 and TRBJ2-5; possible D gene TRBD1, 6 bases. V lost 0 bases to trimming and J lost 5 bases, with 14 bases between them. There are 15 residues in the CDR3. In germline, CDR1 is SGHRS, CDR2 YFSETQ. The CDR3 nucleotides are TGCGCCAGCAGCTTGGCCCGGGACACCGTGGAGACCCAGTACTTC. Protein: CASSLARDTVETQYF.

This clonotype was recorded a few times. J is TRBJ1-2 and V is TRBV4-3, with D hard to call. The CDR3 runs 17 residues. Germline V gene data show CDR1 as LGHNA and CDR2 as YSLEER. Trimming stripped 0 bases from V and 8 bases from J, with 22 bases between. DNA for the CDR3: TGCGCCAGCAGCCAAGATTCTGGAGGGTTAGCCTCGGGAGGCTACACCTTC. It encodes CASSQDSGGLASGGYTF.

This clonotype has just a few counts. In DNA, the CDR3 is TGTGCCAGCAGCCCCGATGGTCAGGTGCGGTACTTC. Translation: CASSPDGQVRYF. This chain links TRBV11-1 with TRBJ2-4; D is uncertain. V was pared by 5 bases and J by 15 bases, with 17 bases between. CDR1 SGHAT and CDR2 FQDESV come from the germline V gene (reference sequence). CDR3 length: 12 amino acids. Using reference TRBV11-1 and TRBJ2-4 for the parts outside the CDR3, the full variable domain is EAEVAQSPRYKITEKSQAVAFWCDPISGHATLYWYRQILGQGPELLVQFQDESVVDDSQLPKDRFSAERLKGVDSTLKIQPAELGDSAMYLCASSPDGQVRYFGAGTRLSVL.

This clonotype has just a few counts. The chain employs TRBV12-3 or TRBV12-4 and TRBJ1-5; D is possibly TRBD1 (6 bases). Trimming left V 5 bases short and J 6 bases short, with 14 bases between. This CDR3 has 14 residues. The CDR3 spells CASSPGGGGQPQHF. The CDR3, as DNA: TGTGCCAGCAGTCCTGGGGGAGGGGGTCAGCCCCAGCATTTT.